This T cell receptor (beta chain) derives from a study of Ad26.COV2.S vaccination and SARS-CoV-2 variants. Across the whole study: Sample donor was a member of the COV1001 Ad26.COV2.S trial arm.

The study, taken as a whole, reports: Non-spike TCR breadth was similar in vaccine and placebo recipients.

Germline V gives CDR1 SGDLS, CDR2 YYNGEE. J lost 6 bases, V lost 4 bases, and 3 bases had no gene match. The CDR3 consists of 13 residues. About this clone: Its specificity is not known. Since a much larger clone is just one base distant, this may be a read error.

Treatment: some 19 received Ad26.COV2.S at low or high dose, single or two shots; several received placebo; per-sample allocation not given. The study sampled participants on day 63 after the first vaccine or placebo injection. TCRdb keeps only in-frame clones here, not all; method: immunoSEQ multiplex PCR. The data contain about 330,000 clones, almost 90% of them singletons. The source of this sequence is a person between 18 and 65 years old who received the Ad26.COV2.S COVID-19 vaccine or a placebo. Sequences were derived from peripheral blood, sampled in a trial of Ad26.COV2.S vaccine versus placebo. The chain is built from TRBV9 and TRBJ1-2; 10 bases align to TRBD1. CDR3 in amino acids: CASSLGTGDGYTF. The CDR3 DNA reads TGTGCCAGCAGCTTAGGGACAGGGGATGGCTACACCTTC. Full variable domain (rest looked up from reference TRBV9 and TRBJ1-2): DSGVTQTPKHLITATGQRVTLRCSPRSGDLSVYWYQQSLDQGLQFLIQYYNGEERAKGNILERFSAQQFPDLHSELNLSSLELGDSALYFCASSLGTGDGYTFGSGTRLTVV.